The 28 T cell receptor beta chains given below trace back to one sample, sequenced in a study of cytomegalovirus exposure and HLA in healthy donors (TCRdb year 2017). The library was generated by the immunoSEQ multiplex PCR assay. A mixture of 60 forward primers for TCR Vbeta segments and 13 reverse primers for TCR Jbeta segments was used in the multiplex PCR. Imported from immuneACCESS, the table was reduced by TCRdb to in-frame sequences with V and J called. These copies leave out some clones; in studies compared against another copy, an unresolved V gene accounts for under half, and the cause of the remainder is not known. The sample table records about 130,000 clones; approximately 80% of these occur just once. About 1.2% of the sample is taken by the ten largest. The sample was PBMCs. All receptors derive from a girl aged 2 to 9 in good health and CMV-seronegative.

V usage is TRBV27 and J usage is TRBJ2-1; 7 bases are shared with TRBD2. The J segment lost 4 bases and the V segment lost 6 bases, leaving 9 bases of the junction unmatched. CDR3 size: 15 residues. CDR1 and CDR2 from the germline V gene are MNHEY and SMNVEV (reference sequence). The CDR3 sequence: CASSLGWREYNEQFF. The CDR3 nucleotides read TGTGCCAGCAGCCTCGGTTGGCGGGAGTACAATGAGCAGTTCTTC.

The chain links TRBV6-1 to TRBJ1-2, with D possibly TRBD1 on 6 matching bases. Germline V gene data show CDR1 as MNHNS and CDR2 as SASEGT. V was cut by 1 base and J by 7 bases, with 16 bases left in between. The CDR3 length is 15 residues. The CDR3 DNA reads TGTGCCAGCAGTGAAGGACAGGTCCTGAGTCGTGGCTACACCTTC. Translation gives CASSEGQVLSRGYTF.

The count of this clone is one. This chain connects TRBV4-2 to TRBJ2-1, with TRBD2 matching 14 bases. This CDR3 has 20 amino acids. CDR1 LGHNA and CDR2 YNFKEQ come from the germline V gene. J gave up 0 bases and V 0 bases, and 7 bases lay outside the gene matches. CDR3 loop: CASSQESGLAGASSYNEQFF. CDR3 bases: TGTGCCAGCAGCCAAGAATCGGGACTAGCGGGGGCTAGCTCCTACAATGAGCAGTTCTTC.

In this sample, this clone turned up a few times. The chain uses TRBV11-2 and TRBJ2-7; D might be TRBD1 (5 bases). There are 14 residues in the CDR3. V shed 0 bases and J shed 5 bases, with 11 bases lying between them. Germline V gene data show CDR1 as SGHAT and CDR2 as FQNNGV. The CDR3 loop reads CASSLDPGPDEQYF. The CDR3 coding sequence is TGTGCCAGCAGCTTAGACCCAGGGCCCGACGAGCAGTACTTC.

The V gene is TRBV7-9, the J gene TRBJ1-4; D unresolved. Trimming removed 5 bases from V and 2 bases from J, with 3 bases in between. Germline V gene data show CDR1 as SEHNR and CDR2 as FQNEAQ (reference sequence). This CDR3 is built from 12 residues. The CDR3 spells CASSRTNEKLFF. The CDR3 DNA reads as TGTGCCAGCAGCCGGACTAATGAAAAACTGTTTTTT.

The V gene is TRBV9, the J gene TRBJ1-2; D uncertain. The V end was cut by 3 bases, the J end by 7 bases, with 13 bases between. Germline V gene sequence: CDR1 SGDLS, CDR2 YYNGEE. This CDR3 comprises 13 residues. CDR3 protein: CASSAERRIGYTF. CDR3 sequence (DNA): TGTGCCAGCAGCGCCGAAAGGAGGATTGGCTACACCTTC.

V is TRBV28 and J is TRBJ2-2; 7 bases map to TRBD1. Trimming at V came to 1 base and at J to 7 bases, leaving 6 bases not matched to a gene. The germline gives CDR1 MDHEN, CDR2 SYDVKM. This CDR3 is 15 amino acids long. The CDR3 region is CASSLLGTVRGELFF. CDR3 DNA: TGTGCCAGCAGTTTATTAGGGACAGTCCGCGGGGAGCTGTTTTTT.

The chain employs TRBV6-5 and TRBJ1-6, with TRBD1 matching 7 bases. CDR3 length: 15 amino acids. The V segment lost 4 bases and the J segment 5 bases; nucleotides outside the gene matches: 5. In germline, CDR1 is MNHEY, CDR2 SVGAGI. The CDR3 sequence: CASSSGTANNSPLHF. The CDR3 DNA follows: TGTGCCAGCAGTTCCGGGACAGCTAATAATTCACCCCTCCACTTT.

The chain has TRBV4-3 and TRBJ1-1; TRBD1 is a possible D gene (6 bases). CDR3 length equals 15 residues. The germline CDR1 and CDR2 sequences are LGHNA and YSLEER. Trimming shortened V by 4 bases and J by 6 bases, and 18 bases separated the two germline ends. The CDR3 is CASSRDTGPGAEAFF. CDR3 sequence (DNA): TGCGCCAGCAGCCGGGATACAGGGCCCGGAGCTGAAGCTTTCTTT.

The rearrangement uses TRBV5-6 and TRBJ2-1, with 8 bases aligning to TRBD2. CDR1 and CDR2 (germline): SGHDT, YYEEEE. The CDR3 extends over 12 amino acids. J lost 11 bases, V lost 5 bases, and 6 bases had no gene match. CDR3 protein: CASSPGGGKQFF. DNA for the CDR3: TGTGCCAGCAGTCCCGGGGGGGGCAAGCAGTTCTTC.

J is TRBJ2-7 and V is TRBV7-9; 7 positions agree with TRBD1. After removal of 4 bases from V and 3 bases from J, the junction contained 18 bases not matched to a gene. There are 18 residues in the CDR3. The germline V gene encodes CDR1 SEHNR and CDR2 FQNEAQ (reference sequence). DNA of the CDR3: TGTGCCAGCAGCTCTATCCCTCAGGGGGTTGCTTATCTCTACGAGCAGTACTTC. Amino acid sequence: CASSSIPQGVAYLYEQYF.

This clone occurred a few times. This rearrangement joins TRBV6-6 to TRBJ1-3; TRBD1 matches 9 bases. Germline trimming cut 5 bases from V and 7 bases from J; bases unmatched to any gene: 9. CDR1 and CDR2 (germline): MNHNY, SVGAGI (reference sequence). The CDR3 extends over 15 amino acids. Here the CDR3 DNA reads TGTGCCAGCAGTCACATAGGACAGGGGATCAACACCATATATTTT. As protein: CASSHIGQGINTIYF.

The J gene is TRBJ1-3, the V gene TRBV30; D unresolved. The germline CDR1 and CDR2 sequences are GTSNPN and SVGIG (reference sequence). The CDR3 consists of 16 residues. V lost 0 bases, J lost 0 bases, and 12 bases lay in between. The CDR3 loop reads CAWSVLRAGSGNTIYF. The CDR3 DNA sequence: TGTGCCTGGAGTGTATTGCGCGCCGGCTCTGGAAACACCATATATTTT.

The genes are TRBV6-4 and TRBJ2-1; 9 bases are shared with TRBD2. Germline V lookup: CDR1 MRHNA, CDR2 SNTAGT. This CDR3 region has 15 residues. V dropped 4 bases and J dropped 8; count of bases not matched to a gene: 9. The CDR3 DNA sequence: TGTGCCAGCAGTGGGGAGCCTAGCGGGACATATGAGCAGTTCTTC. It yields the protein CASSGEPSGTYEQFF.

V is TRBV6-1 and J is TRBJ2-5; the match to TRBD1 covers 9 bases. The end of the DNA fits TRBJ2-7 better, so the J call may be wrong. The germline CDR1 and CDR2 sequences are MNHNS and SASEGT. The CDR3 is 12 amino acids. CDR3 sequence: CASSWTGDEQYF. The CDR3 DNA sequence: TGTGCCAGCAGTTGGACAGGGGACGAGCAGTACTTC.

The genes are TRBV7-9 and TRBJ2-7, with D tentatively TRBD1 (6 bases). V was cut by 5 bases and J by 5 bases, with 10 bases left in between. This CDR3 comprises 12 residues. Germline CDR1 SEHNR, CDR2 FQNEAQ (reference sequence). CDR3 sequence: CASSLGTHEQYF. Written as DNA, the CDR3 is TGTGCCAGCAGCCTAGGGACACACGAGCAGTACTTC.

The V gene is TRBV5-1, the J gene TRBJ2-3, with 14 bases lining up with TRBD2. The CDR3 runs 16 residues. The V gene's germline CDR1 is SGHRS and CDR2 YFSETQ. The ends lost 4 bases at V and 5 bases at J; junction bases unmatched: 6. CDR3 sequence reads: CASSQTSGRAEDTQYF. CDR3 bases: TGCGCCAGCAGCCAGACTAGCGGGAGGGCTGAAGATACGCAGTATTTT.

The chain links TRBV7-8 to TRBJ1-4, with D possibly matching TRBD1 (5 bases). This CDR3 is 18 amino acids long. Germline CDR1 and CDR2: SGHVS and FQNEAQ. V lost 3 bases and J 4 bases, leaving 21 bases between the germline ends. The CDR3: CASSFLPIGSGLNEKLFF. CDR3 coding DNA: TGTGCCAGCAGCTTCCTGCCCATTGGTTCAGGGCTTAATGAAAAACTGTTTTTT.

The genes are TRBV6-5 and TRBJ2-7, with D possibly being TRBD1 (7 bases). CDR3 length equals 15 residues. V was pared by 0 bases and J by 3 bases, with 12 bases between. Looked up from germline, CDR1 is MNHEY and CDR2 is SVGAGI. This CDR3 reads CASSYSQGGYYEQYF. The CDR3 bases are TGTGCCAGCAGTTACTCCCAGGGGGGTTACTACGAGCAGTACTTC.

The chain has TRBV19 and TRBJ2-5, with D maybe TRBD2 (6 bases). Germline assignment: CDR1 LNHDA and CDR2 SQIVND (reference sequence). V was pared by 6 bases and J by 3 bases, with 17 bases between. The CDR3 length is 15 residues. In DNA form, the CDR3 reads TGTGCCAGTAGGAGCTACGGGAGCGGAGAAGAGACCCAGTACTTC. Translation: CASRSYGSGEETQYF.

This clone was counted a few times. The CDR3 region is CASSGPGQGRNRQFF. The CDR3 DNA sequence: TGTGCCAGCAGCGGGCCGGGACAGGGACGGAATCGGCAGTTCTTC. This chain uses TRBV9 with TRBJ2-1; TRBD1 agrees at 9 bases. The V and J ends lost 3 bases and 12 bases, in that order; junction bases with no gene match: 13. This CDR3 has 15 residues. Per the germline V gene, CDR1 is SGDLS and CDR2 is YYNGEE.

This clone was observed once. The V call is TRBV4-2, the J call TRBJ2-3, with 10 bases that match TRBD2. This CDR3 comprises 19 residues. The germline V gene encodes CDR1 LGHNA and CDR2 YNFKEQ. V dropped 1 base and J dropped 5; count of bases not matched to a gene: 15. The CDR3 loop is CASSQGVLLAGAPGDTQYF. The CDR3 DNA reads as TGTGCCAGCAGCCAAGGAGTCCTTCTAGCGGGGGCCCCGGGAGATACGCAGTATTTT.

The CDR3 protein is CSATGGASNEQFF. The CDR3 DNA reads TGCAGCGCGACAGGGGGCGCATCAAATGAGCAGTTCTTC. The V and J genes are TRBV29-1 and TRBJ2-1; 10 bases fit TRBD1. CDR3 size: 13 residues. Trimming cost V 7 bases and J 7 bases; bases outside gene matches: 7. Germline V gene lookup returns CDR1 SQVTM and CDR2 ANQGSEA.

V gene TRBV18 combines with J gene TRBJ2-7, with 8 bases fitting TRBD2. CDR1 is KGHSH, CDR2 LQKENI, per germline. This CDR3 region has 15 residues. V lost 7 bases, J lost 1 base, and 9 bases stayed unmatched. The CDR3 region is CASCDPGLGSYEQYF. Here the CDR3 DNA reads TGTGCCAGCTGCGATCCGGGACTAGGGTCCTACGAGCAGTACTTC.

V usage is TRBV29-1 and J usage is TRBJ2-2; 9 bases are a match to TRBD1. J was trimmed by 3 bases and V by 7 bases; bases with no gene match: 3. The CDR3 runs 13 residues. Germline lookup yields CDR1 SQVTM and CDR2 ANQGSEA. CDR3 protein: CSAGTGYTGELFF. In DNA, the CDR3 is TGCAGCGCCGGGACAGGGTACACCGGGGAGCTGTTTTTT.

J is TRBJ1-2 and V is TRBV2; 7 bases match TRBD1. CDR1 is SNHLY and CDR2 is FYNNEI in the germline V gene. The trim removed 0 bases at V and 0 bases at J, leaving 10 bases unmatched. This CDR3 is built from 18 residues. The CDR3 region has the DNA TGTGCCAGCAGTGAAGCGCTTGACAGGGTCATGGCTAACTATGGCTACACCTTC. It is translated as CASSEALDRVMANYGYTF.

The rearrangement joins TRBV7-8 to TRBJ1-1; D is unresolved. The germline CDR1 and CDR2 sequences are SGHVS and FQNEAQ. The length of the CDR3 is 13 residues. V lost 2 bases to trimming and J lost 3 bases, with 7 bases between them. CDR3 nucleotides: TGTGCCAGCAGCTTAACAACAGACACTGAAGCTTTCTTT. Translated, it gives CASSLTTDTEAFF.

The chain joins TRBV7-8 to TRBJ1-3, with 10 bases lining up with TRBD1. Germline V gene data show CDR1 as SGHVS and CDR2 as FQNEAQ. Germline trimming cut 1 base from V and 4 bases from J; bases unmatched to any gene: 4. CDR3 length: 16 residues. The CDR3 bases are TGTGCCAGCAGCTTAGGACAGGGGGCGCGGGGAAACACCATATATTTT. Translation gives CASSLGQGARGNTIYF.